Sequencing of this T cell receptor beta chain was carried out in a study of identical twins. TCRdb used MiXCR to reprocess the 5' RACE reads, holding one entry per CDR3 protein. Of hundreds of thousands of distinct CDR3 sequences in the sample, approximately 13% were seen once. A further study also used this sample, focusing on yellow fever vaccine responses in identical twins.

The sequence derives from a woman between 18 and 29 years old in good health. Sequencing was performed on CD8+ T cells sorted from blood.

DNA for the CDR3: TGTGCCAGCAGTTTGACCCCAGGGTGGGTCTATGGCTACACCTTC. Protein product: CASSLTPGWVYGYTF. This chain connects TRBV27 to TRBJ1-2; tentatively, D is TRBD1 (5 bases). Germline CDR1 is MNHEY and CDR2 is SMNVEV (reference sequence). Trimming pared 3 bases from V and 4 bases from J, leaving 15 bases between. CDR3 length: 15 residues.